A single sample is the source of the 18 T cell receptor beta chains below, sequenced in a study of T cells after yellow fever vaccination. TCRdb analysed the 5' RACE reads with MiXCR anew, one entry per CDR3 protein. The profile covers 300,000 to 400,000 distinct CDR3 sequences, with approximately 11% appearing a single time and 3.3% taken by the ten largest. Sequencing was performed on CD4+ T cells sorted from PBMCs, taken 45 days after the yellow fever booster vaccination. These receptors were collected from a man aged 18 to 35 who received the YFV17D yellow fever vaccine.

This clonotype has ten or more counts. The chain combines TRBV7-9 with TRBJ2-1; D is unclear. Trimming shortened V by 6 bases and J by 1 base, and 10 bases separated the two germline ends. The CDR3 runs 14 residues. CDR1 is SEHNR and CDR2 is FQNEAQ in the germline V gene (reference sequence). The CDR3 DNA follows: TGTGCCAGCAGGGGGTTTGGATCCTACAATGAGCAGTTCTTC. This gives the protein CASRGFGSYNEQFF.

The V gene is TRBV12-3 or TRBV12-4, the J gene TRBJ2-1; the D is unclear. The V end lost 3 bases, the J end lost 2 bases, and 8 bases lay between the germline ends. The CDR3 contains 14 residues. This CDR3 reads CASSFMAAYNEQFF. The CDR3 coding sequence is TGTGCCAGCAGTTTCATGGCGGCCTACAATGAGCAGTTCTTC.

This clonotype was seen a handful of times. This sequence joins TRBV7-3 and TRBJ2-2; D is unclear. CDR1 is SGHTA, CDR2 FQGTGA, per germline. The CDR3 is made up of 14 amino acids. Trimming took off 5 bases at V and 1 base at J, with 8 bases between the two ends. Written as DNA, the CDR3 is TGTGCCAGCAGCCGCGACAAGAACACCGGGGAGCTGTTTTTT. It codes for CASSRDKNTGELFF.

This clonotype was observed at least ten times. The rearrangement links TRBV5-1 to TRBJ2-5; D remains ambiguous. Germline CDR1 and CDR2: SGHRS and YFSETQ. V shed 0 bases and J shed 0 bases, with 12 bases lying between them. The CDR3 is 16 amino acids. CDR3 amino acids: CASSLVGQFNQETQYF. CDR3 nucleotide sequence: TGCGCCAGCAGCTTGGTTGGGCAGTTCAACCAAGAGACCCAGTACTTC. The complete variable domain, with remaining parts taken from reference TRBV5-1 and TRBJ2-5, reads KAGVTQTPRYLIKTRGQQVTLSCSPISGHRSVSWYQQTPGQGLQFLFEYFSETQRNKGNFPGRFSGRQFSNSRSEMNVSTLELGDSALYLCASSLVGQFNQETQYFGPGTRLLVL.

The V gene is TRBV2, the J gene TRBJ1-5; D is uncertain. The CDR3 is 13 residues long. Trimming removed 8 bases at V and 4 bases at J, with 12 bases between. Germline V lookup: CDR1 SNHLY, CDR2 FYNNEI. The CDR3 DNA is TGTGCCAGCGCAGCGCACCAAAATCAGCCCCAGCATTTT. Its protein product is CASAAHQNQPQHF.

This clonotype was recorded many times. The chain links TRBV6-2 or TRBV6-3 to TRBJ2-7; TRBD1 aligns across 8 bases. Looked up from germline, CDR1 is MNHEY and CDR2 is SVGEGT. The CDR3 spans 12 residues. Trimming at V came to 8 bases and at J to 2 bases, leaving 2 bases not matched to a gene. Written as DNA, the CDR3 is TGTGCCAGCCAGGACAGGGCCTACGAGCAGTACTTC. Amino acids: CASQDRAYEQYF.

The chain joins TRBV20-1 to TRBJ2-1; perhaps TRBD2 as D (7 bases). Trimming cost V 0 bases and J 0 bases, with 15 bases left between them. The CDR3 covers 17 residues. Germline V lookup: CDR1 DFQATT, CDR2 SNEGSKA (reference sequence). The CDR3 protein is CSARDLRGASSYNEQFF. Written as DNA, the CDR3 is TGCAGTGCTAGAGATCTACGGGGGGCGAGCTCCTACAATGAGCAGTTCTTC.

This clonotype has a handful of counts. The chain links TRBV5-1 to TRBJ2-7; D ambiguous. The CDR3 is 13 residues long. The V gene's germline CDR1 is SGHRS and CDR2 YFSETQ. Trimming removed 4 bases at V and 2 bases at J, with 10 bases between. The CDR3 region is CASSKVTPYEQYF. The CDR3, as DNA: TGCGCCAGCAGCAAAGTGACACCCTACGAGCAGTACTTC.

This clonotype occurred a few times. The V and J genes are TRBV20-1 and TRBJ1-2; no definite D call. CDR3 length: 13 amino acids. V shed 1 base and J shed 3 bases, with 9 bases lying between them. Per germline, CDR1 DFQATT and CDR2 SNEGSKA (reference sequence). The CDR3 is CSARAGTDYGYTF. The CDR3 nucleotides read TGCAGTGCTAGAGCAGGCACCGACTATGGCTACACCTTC.

There are a few counts of this clonotype. The rearrangement links TRBV4-3 to TRBJ2-5; a possible D gene is TRBD2 (5 bases). There are 15 residues in the CDR3. V was cut by 1 base and J by 5 bases, with 14 bases left in between. Germline CDR1 and CDR2: LGHNA and YSLEER. In nucleotides, the CDR3 is TGCGCCAGCAGCCAAGGCCCCGGGGATGGTGAGACCCAGTACTTC. Its protein product is CASSQGPGDGETQYF.

The J gene is TRBJ2-7, the V gene TRBV5-1; the D gene is possibly TRBD1 (6 bases). The CDR3 spans 14 residues. Germline-derived CDR1 and CDR2 are SGHRS and YFSETQ. V was shortened by 5 bases and J by 4 bases, with 16 bases between the two germline ends. CDR3 coding DNA: TGCGCCAGCAGGTGGGGCGCAGGGGAGTACGAGCAGTACTTC. Its translation is CASRWGAGEYEQYF.

This clonotype was seen a few times. The chain combines TRBV4-3 with TRBJ1-2; 8 bases align to TRBD1. Germline V gene data show CDR1 as LGHNA and CDR2 as YSLEER. V lost 1 base to trimming and J lost 4 bases; unmatched junction nucleotides: 5. This CDR3 has 15 amino acids. CDR3: CASSQGTGRFYGYTF. The DNA of the CDR3 is TGCGCCAGCAGCCAAGGGACAGGGCGGTTCTATGGCTACACCTTC.

This chain joins TRBV14 and TRBJ1-4, with TRBD1 matching over 7 bases. Germline CDR1 and CDR2: SGHDN and FVKESK. This CDR3 has 15 residues. J gave up 4 bases and V 4 bases, and 6 bases lay outside the gene matches. The CDR3 coding sequence is TGTGCCAGCAGCCTTGGGACAGATTATAATGAAAAACTGTTTTTT. Protein product: CASSLGTDYNEKLFF.

The chain combines TRBV6-2 or TRBV6-3 with TRBJ1-6; D is unresolved. With 0 bases removed from V and 16 bases from J, the gap between germline ends came to 10 bases. Germline CDR1 reads MNHEY; CDR2 reads SVGEGT. The CDR3 consists of 12 residues. The CDR3 protein is CASSYSTGTLHF. The CDR3 DNA reads TGTGCCAGCAGTTACTCGACGGGAACGCTCCACTTT.

This sequence joins TRBV12-3 or TRBV12-4 and TRBJ2-7; D tentatively reads TRBD1 or TRBD2 (5 bases each). V lost 4 bases and J lost 7, with 11 bases in between. The CDR3 totals 12 residues. This chain's CDR3 is CASSWGLGEQYF. Written as DNA, the CDR3 is TGTGCCAGCAGTTGGGGGTTGGGGGAGCAGTACTTC.

This chain connects TRBV9 to TRBJ2-5; 10 bases match TRBD2. The ends lost 0 bases at V and 2 bases at J; junction bases unmatched: 7. The CDR3 runs 17 residues. Per the germline V gene, CDR1 is SGDLS and CDR2 is YYNGEE. This CDR3 is CASSVALLAGGQETQYF. As DNA, the CDR3 is TGTGCCAGCAGCGTAGCCCTCTTAGCGGGGGGACAAGAGACCCAGTACTTC.

The V and J genes are TRBV2 and TRBJ2-3; D remains unclear. The CDR3 length is 12 residues. CDR1 SNHLY and CDR2 FYNNEI come from the germline V gene. Trimming left V 3 bases short and J 4 bases short, with 5 bases between. This CDR3 reads CASSDTSDTQYF. The CDR3 DNA reads as TGTGCCAGCAGTGACACCTCAGATACGCAGTATTTT.

This clonotype appeared many times. The V and J genes are TRBV9 and TRBJ1-3; no definite D call. This CDR3 has 14 amino acids. Trimming removed 4 bases from V and 0 bases from J, with 8 bases in between. Germline loops: CDR1 SGDLS, CDR2 YYNGEE. CDR3: CASSPQSSGNTIYF. DNA for the CDR3: TGTGCCAGCAGCCCGCAGAGCTCTGGAAACACCATATATTTT.